This entry describes one T cell receptor beta chain. Its antigen remains unidentified. One junction end disagrees with the germline gene, perhaps due to a read error. The data stem from a study of T cell repertoires in cytomegalovirus infection. Study details: Public TCR beta signature analysis indicated the presence of both CMV infection and matching HLA type.

TCRdb processed the reads anew with MiXCR; each CDR3 protein has one entry. The table lists about half a million distinct CDR3 sequences, 33% of them singletons. CDR3 size: 15 residues. The germline CDR1 and CDR2 sequences are MDHEN and SYDVKM. Sequencing was performed on cultured PBMCs, taken from culture after CMV antigen stimulation. This sequence joins TRBV28 and TRBJ1-1; 10 bases are a match to TRBD1. The sequence was obtained from a human donor in good health (CMV status not recorded). Some clones in this sample may be carry-over from other donors' samples. The CDR3 sequence is CASAGTGAMNTGAFF. For the CDR3, the DNA is TGTGCCAGCGCCGGGACAGGGGCTATGAACACTGGAGCTTTCTTT. The full variable domain, in which reference TRBV28 and TRBJ1-1 provide the parts outside the CDR3, is DVKVTQSSRYLVKRTGEKVFLECVQDMDHENMFWYRQDPGLGLRLIYFSYDVKMKEKGDIPEGYSVSREKKERFSLILESASTNQTSMYLCASAGTGAMNTGAFFGQGTRLTVV.